Sequencing of this T cell receptor beta chain was carried out in a study of T cell changes during pregnancy in multiple sclerosis (dated by TCRdb to between 2019 and 2020). Context from the whole study: In women with multiple sclerosis, the researchers looked at how the T cell repertoire shifted as pregnancy progressed.

Library method: the immunoSEQ multiplex PCR assay. Not all clones reach the TCRdb copy of this immuneACCESS table, which keeps in-frame sequences only. Checked studies attribute under half of the gap to unresolved V genes and leave the rest unexplained. The sample records 35,000 to 45,000 clones, 70% to 90% of which are singletons. Of the sample, around 0.57% is held by the ten largest clones. As encoded in the germline V gene, CDR1 is SGHTA while CDR2 is FQGNSA. The CDR3 numbers 14 residues from cysteine through phenylalanine. Of all the DNA, just the CDR3 is kept, 42 bases in frame from base 1. Trimmed from V: 3 bases; trimmed from J: 8 bases; junction bases lacking a gene match: 3. As for this clone: The target of this receptor is not known. No qualities accompany the bases; no much larger clone lies one base away.

This clonotype originated in a female donor with multiple sclerosis, enrolled in a pregnancy study. This material consisted of CD4+ T cells from peripheral blood mononuclear cells, taken before pregnancy. This sequence uses TRBV7-2 and TRBJ2-1; 11 nucleotides in the junction match TRBD2. The nucleotides read TGTGCCAGCAGCTTTAGCGGGGGGGAGGATGAGCAGTTCTTC. This codes for CASSFSGGEDEQFF. Reference TRBV7-2 and TRBJ2-1 genes cover what lies past the CDR3, so the full variable domain is GAGVSQSPSNKVTEKGKDVELRCDPISGHTALYWYRQSLGQGLEFLIYFQGNSAPDKSGLPSDRFSAERTGGSVSTLTIQRTQQEDSAVYLCASSFSGGEDEQFFGPGTRLTVL.